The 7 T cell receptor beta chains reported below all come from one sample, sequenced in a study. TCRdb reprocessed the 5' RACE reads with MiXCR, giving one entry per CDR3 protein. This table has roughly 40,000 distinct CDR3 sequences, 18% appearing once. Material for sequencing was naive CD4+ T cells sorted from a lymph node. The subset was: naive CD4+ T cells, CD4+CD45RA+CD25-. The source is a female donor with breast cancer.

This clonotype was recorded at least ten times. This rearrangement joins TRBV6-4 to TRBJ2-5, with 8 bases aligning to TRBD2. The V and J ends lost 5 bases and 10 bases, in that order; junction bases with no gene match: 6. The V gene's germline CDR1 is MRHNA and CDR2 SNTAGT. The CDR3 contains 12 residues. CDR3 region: CASSISTSGQYF. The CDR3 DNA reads TGTGCCAGCAGTATCTCCACTAGCGGCCAGTACTTC.

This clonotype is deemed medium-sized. The CDR3 coding sequence is TGTGCCAGCAGCTTAAGGACTAGCGGTCGCACAGATACGCAGTATTTT. This codes for CASSLRTSGRTDTQYF. The chain has TRBV7-2 and TRBJ2-3; 10 bases line up with TRBD2. The CDR3 extends over 16 amino acids. Germline CDR1 SGHTA, CDR2 FQGNSA. V was pared by 2 bases and J by 1 base, with 3 bases of the junction left unmatched. The variable domain in full, with the rest retrieved from reference TRBV7-2 and TRBJ2-3, is GAGVSQSPSNKVTEKGKDVELRCDPISGHTALYWYRQSLGQGLEFLIYFQGNSAPDKSGLPSDRFSAERTGGSVSTLTIQRTQQEDSAVYLCASSLRTSGRTDTQYFGPGTRLTVL.

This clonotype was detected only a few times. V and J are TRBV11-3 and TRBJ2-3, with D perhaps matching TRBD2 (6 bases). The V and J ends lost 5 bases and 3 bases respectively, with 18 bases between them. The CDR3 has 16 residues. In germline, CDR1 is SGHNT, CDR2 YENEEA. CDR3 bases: TGTGCCAGCAGCCCCCTGGGCGGGGTACAGACAGATACGCAGTATTTT. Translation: CASSPLGGVQTDTQYF.

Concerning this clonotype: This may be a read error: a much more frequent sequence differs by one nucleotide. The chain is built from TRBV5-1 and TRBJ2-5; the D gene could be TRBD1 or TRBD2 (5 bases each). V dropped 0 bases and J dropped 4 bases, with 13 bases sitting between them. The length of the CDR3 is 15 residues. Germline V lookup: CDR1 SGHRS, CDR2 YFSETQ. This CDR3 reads CASSLAATGGETQYF. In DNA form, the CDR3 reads TGCGCCAGCAGCTTGGCTGCCACAGGAGGAGAGACCCAGTACTTC.

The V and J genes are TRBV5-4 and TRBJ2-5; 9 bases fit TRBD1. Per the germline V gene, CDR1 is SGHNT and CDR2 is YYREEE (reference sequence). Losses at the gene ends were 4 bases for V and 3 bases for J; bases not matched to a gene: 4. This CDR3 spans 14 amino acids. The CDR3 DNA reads TGTGCCAGCAGCAGGGACAGGGCCGAAGAGACCCAGTACTTC. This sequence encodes CASSRDRAEETQYF.

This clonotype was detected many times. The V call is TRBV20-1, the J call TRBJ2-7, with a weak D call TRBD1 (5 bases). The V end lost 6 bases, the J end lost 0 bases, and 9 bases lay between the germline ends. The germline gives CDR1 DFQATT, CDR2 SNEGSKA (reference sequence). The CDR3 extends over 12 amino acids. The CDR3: CSAIGASYEQYF. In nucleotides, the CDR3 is TGCAGTGCCATTGGGGCCTCCTACGAGCAGTACTTC.

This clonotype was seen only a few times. Written as DNA, the CDR3 is TGCAGTGCCCCCCCGGCGGGGTCCTACAATGAGCAGTTCTTC. Amino acids: CSAPPAGSYNEQFF. This chain connects TRBV20-1 to TRBJ2-1; D may be TRBD2 (6 bases). This CDR3 is 14 amino acids long. V was clipped by 6 bases and J by 1 base, with 13 bases between them. Germline V gene sequence: CDR1 DFQATT, CDR2 SNEGSKA (reference sequence).